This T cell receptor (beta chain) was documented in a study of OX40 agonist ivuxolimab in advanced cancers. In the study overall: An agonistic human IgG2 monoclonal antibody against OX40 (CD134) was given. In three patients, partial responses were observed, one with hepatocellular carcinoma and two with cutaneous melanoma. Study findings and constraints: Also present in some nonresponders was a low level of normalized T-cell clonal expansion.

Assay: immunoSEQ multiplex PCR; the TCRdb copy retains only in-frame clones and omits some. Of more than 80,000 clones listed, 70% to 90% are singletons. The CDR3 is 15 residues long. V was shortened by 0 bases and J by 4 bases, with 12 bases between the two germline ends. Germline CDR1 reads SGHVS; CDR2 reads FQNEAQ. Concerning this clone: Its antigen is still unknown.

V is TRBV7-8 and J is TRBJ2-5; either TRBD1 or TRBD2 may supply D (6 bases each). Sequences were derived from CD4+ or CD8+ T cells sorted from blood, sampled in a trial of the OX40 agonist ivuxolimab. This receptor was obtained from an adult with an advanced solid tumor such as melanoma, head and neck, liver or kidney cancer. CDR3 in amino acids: CASSLAGGGRETQYF. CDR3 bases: TGTGCCAGCAGCTTAGCGGGTGGGGGGCGAGAGACCCAGTACTTC.